Sequencing of this TCR beta chain was carried out in a study of T-cell memory formation after mild COVID-19. Each CDR3 protein gets one entry after TCRdb re-called the 5' RACE reads with MiXCR. The data hold approximately 150,000 distinct CDR3 sequences, with roughly 21% observed a single time. This clonotype appeared a few times. CDR1 and CDR2 from the germline V gene are KGHDR and SFDVKD. V lost 5 bases to trimming and J lost 1 base, with 7 bases between them. The CDR3 has 14 amino acids. Sequences were obtained from PBMCs or a T cell subset sorted from them (not recorded which). The TCR sequence derives from an adult woman who had mild COVID-19 (a few samples of this study predate the infection). Cell type and time point are not known. J is TRBJ2-2 and V is TRBV24-1; D call uncertain. CDR3 coding DNA: TGTGCCACCAGTGGAAGGTTGAACACCGGGGAGCTGTTTTTT. It translates to CATSGRLNTGELFF.